A selection of T cell receptor beta chains follows, all from one sample in a study of shared clonotypes between healthy human individuals. Sequencing was performed with immunoSEQ multiplex PCR; in TCRdb, only in-frame clones are kept and a portion is missing. The sample has some 240,000 clones, 50% to 75% seen once. Source material: memory CD4+ T cells sorted from blood. The origin of the receptors is a man younger than 40 in good health. CDR3s include the opening cysteine and the closing phenylalanine or tryptophan. Fields, in order: V gene, D gene, J gene, clone size, CDR3 DNA, CDR3 protein. A D gene is named only where the DNA matches it firmly. Expanded clones are given a class, and other clones once, few, many or no size at all.

V: TRBV18
D: -
J: TRBJ1-5
size: -
DNA: TGTGCCAGCTCACAGGGAAGCAATCAGCCCCAGCATTTT
CDR3: CASSQGSNQPQHF

V: TRBV9
D: -
J: TRBJ2-7
size: -
DNA: TGTGCCAGCAGCCCAGTGGGAGGCCCCGGTGGGCAGTACTTC
CDR3: CASSPVGGPGGQYF

V: TRBV18
D: -
J: TRBJ2-7
size: -
DNA: TGTGCCAGCTCACCACCTGCCCCCAGGCGACGTTCTTACGAGCAGTACTTC
CDR3: CASSPPAPRRRSYEQYF

V: TRBV7-7
D: TRBD2
J: TRBJ2-5
size: -
DNA: TGTGCTAGCAGCGAACGACTAGCGGGAGCAAGTAATCGGATAGAGACCCAGTACTTC
CDR3: CASSERLAGASNRIETQYF

V: TRBV6-5
D: -
J: TRBJ2-5
size: -
DNA: TGTGCCAGCAGTTATTCAAACAGTGTCCGTCGAGGGACCCAGTACTTC
CDR3: CASSYSNSVRRGTQYF

V: TRBV11-2
D: -
J: TRBJ2-3
size: -
DNA: TGTGCCAGCAGCTTTTTGGGCCTCAGCTCGGATACGCAGTATTTT
CDR3: CASSFLGLSSDTQYF

V: TRBV7-2
D: -
J: TRBJ2-1
size: -
DNA: TGTGCCAGCAGCTTATCGGGGGCCGGCGATGAGCAGTTCTTC
CDR3: CASSLSGAGDEQFF

V: TRBV2
D: -
J: TRBJ2-2
size: few
DNA: TGTGCCAGCAGTTCGCAGGGGTCCGGGGAGCTGTTTTTT
CDR3: CASSSQGSGELFF

V: TRBV6-1
D: -
J: TRBJ1-5
size: few
DNA: TGTGCCAGCAGCCCGACGAATCACCAGCCCCAGCATTTT
CDR3: CASSPTNHQPQHF

V: TRBV7-9
D: -
J: TRBJ1-1
size: -
DNA: TGTGCCAGCAGCTCGATGGACAGCGCGAACACTGAAGCTTTCTTT
CDR3: CASSSMDSANTEAFF

V: TRBV5-1
D: -
J: TRBJ1-4
size: -
DNA: TGCGCCAGCAGCCCGCGGGCCGCCGGGCGAGAAAAACTGTTTTTT
CDR3: CASSPRAAGREKLFF

V: TRBV5-1
D: -
J: TRBJ1-1
size: few
DNA: TGCGCCAGCAGCTCCCGGGGGGTCATGAACACTGAAGCTTTCTTT
CDR3: CASSSRGVMNTEAFF

V: TRBV18
D: -
J: TRBJ1-4
size: -
DNA: TGTGCCAGCTCACCAGGAAGGACATATGAAAAACTGTTTTTT
CDR3: CASSPGRTYEKLFF

V: TRBV7-9
D: TRBD1
J: TRBJ2-1
size: -
DNA: TGTGCCAGCAGATCGGGACAGGGAGGAAACAATGAGCAGTTCTTC
CDR3: CASRSGQGGNNEQFF

V: TRBV30
D: -
J: TRBJ1-5
size: -
DNA: TGTGCCTGGGCTCCAGGGGCAGATCAGCCCCAGCATTTT
CDR3: CAWAPGADQPQHF